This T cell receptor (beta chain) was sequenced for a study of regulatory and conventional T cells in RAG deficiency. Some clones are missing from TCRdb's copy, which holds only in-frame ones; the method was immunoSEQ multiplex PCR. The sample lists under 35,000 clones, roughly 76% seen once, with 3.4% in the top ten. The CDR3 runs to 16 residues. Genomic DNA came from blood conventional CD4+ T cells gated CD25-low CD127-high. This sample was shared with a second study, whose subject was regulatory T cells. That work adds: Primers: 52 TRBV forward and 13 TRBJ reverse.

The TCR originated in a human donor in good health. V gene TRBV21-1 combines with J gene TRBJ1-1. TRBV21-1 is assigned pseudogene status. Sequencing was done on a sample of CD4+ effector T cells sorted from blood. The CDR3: CASSTQYGEMNTEAFF. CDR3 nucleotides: TGTGCCAGCAGCACCCAGTATGGCGAAATGAACACTGAAGCTTTCTTT.